This T cell receptor beta chain was sequenced for a study of T cells expressing NK-cell markers. Study overall: Sorted CD3+CD56-NKG2C+, CD3+CD56+NKG2C- and CD3+CD56+NKG2C+ T cells were the source of the TCR beta repertoires.

As regards this clonotype: Its antigen is not known.

Findings of the study overall: Several donors showed these clonotypes also leading the CD3+CD56-NKG2C+ fraction. The dominant NKG2C+ clonotypes represented roughly 1.0-7.5% of CD8+ T cells in six or seven donors.

For TCR beta, cDNA was produced by 5'RACE template switching with UMIs. With the 5' RACE reads reprocessed, TCRdb shows one record per CDR3 protein and no DNA. The sample holds 500,000 or so distinct CDR3 sequences. The germline V gene encodes CDR1 ENHRY and CDR2 SYGVKD. The CDR3 covers 14 residues. The chain links TRBV10-3 to TRBJ2-1; TCRdb proposes TRBD2, but this gene call is untestable without DNA. The clonotype originates from a man younger than 35 in good health. The sequencing input was blood T cells: a sorted CD56 or NKG2C T cell subset, CD4+ or CD8+ T cells, or bulk PBMC T cells (not recorded which). The CDR3 loop reads CAIRFSDIYNEQFF.